Sequencing of this TCR beta chain was carried out in a study of molecular identifiers for immune sequencing clone quantification. This clonotype occurred many times. TCRdb ran MiXCR on the PCR reads and lists one entry per CDR3 protein. The sample holds about 35,000 distinct CDR3 sequences, under 20% seen once. Germline loops: CDR1 SEHNR, CDR2 FQNEAQ (reference sequence). The junction had 11 bases not matched to a gene; V was cut back by 9 bases and J by 4 bases. The CDR3 has 15 residues. The clonotype was recovered from a human donor in good health. Some libraries in this study had Jurkat cell RNA spiked in. The chain recombines TRBV7-9 with TRBJ2-7; 11 nucleotides align to TRBD1. The sequencing sample was made of naive CD8+ T cells from blood, with Jurkat cell RNA spiked in. Indicated subset: FACS-sorted CD8+CD4-CCR7+CD45RA+ naive T cells. The CDR3 nucleotides are TGTGCCAGTTCGCACCGGGACAGGGGGAGGTACGAGCAGTACTTC. It specifies CASSHRDRGRYEQYF.